The 5 T cell receptor beta chains below all came from one sample that was sequenced in a study of T-cell reconstitution after alpha-beta-depleted transplantation in children. The TCRbeta library incorporated unique molecular identifiers. MiXCR, applied by TCRdb to the PCR reads, yields one record per CDR3 protein. The table includes under 300,000 distinct CDR3 sequences, 9.5% to 13% detected once. The material sequenced was peripheral blood, taken 180 days after TCRalphabeta/CD19-depleted stem cell transplant. The receptors were sampled from a male patient aged 2-9 years who had a stem cell transplant for chronic granulomatous disease, so the T cells may come from the graft donor.

This clonotype has a count of ten or more. The V gene is TRBV6-5, the J gene TRBJ2-7; D is undetermined. This CDR3 spans 16 amino acids. Germline values: CDR1 MNHEY, CDR2 SVGAGI. Trimming left V 0 bases short and J 0 bases short, with 12 bases between. As DNA, the CDR3 is TGTGCCAGCAGTTACTCGTGGGCAGGTAGCTCCTACGAGCAGTACTTC. It translates to CASSYSWAGSSYEQYF.

This clonotype appeared many times. This chain connects TRBV27 to TRBJ2-1; D not certain. The CDR3 sequence is 14 residues long. Trimming shortened V by 5 bases and J by 4 bases, and 12 bases separated the two germline ends. The V gene's germline CDR1 is MNHEY and CDR2 SMNVEV (reference sequence). CDR3: CASSRPDGYNEQFF. The CDR3 DNA is TGTGCCAGCAGTCGGCCGGACGGGTACAATGAGCAGTTCTTC.

The genes are TRBV12-3 or TRBV12-4 and TRBJ2-7, with D perhaps TRBD2 (6 bases). The CDR3 contains 14 residues. Trimming cost V 4 bases and J 0 bases, with 10 bases left between them. DNA for the CDR3: TGTGCCAGCAGTTCTAGACTAGTCTCCTACGAGCAGTACTTC. Its translation: CASSSRLVSYEQYF.

This clonotype was detected many times. The rearrangement joins TRBV20-1 to TRBJ2-1; possible D gene TRBD2, 6 bases. Trimming removed 8 bases from V and 9 bases from J, with 14 bases in between. Per the germline V gene, CDR1 is DFQATT and CDR2 is SNEGSKA (reference sequence). The CDR3 runs to 11 residues. The CDR3 DNA follows: TGCAGTCACCCCCAGGAGGGTGAGCAGTTCTTC. Protein product: CSHPQEGEQFF.

This clonotype appeared many times. The chain carries TRBV29-1 and TRBJ2-7; unclear D gene. V lost 4 bases to trimming and J lost 6 bases, with 7 bases between them. In germline, CDR1 is SQVTM, CDR2 ANQGSEA. CDR3 length equals 10 residues. The CDR3 spells CSVATSEQYF. The CDR3 DNA reads as TGCAGCGTTGCGACGAGCGAGCAGTACTTC.